These 4 T cell receptor beta chains were all obtained from the same sample, sequenced in a study of blood T cell repertoires in COVID-19. TCRdb's copy holds only in-frame clones and misses some; the assay was immunoSEQ multiplex PCR. The table lists some 300,000 clones, under 90% of them singletons. Sequenced input: PBMCs or T cells enriched from blood (not recorded which). These receptor sequences come from a young man who had recovered from COVID-19.

The chain carries TRBV5-6 and TRBJ2-1, with 7 bases that match TRBD2. V was pared by 4 bases and J by 4 bases, with 5 bases of the junction left unmatched. In germline, CDR1 is SGHDT, CDR2 YYEEEE. The CDR3 consists of 14 residues. CDR3: CASSPAGLYNEQFF. The CDR3 DNA follows: TGTGCCAGCAGCCCAGCGGGACTTTACAATGAGCAGTTCTTC.

This sequence joins TRBV7-9 and TRBJ1-1; unclear D gene. The CDR3 is 12 residues long. The V gene's germline CDR1 is SEHNR and CDR2 FQNEAQ (reference sequence). Between the trimmed V and J ends, which lost 3 bases and 4 bases, there was a span of 6 bases. The CDR3 is CASSFLRTEAFF. CDR3 coding DNA: TGTGCCAGCAGCTTTCTACGCACTGAAGCTTTCTTT.

This sequence joins TRBV3-1 (or the pseudogene TRBV3-2) and TRBJ2-5, with D maybe TRBD1 (5 bases). The CDR3 loop spans 16 amino acids. The germline V and J ends were trimmed by 0 bases and 1 base, with 12 bases remaining between them. Germline CDR1 reads LGHDT; CDR2 reads YNNKEL (reference sequence). DNA of the CDR3: TGTGCCAGCAGCCAAGATTTAGGGGTGTTCCAAGAGACCCAGTACTTC. Its translation: CASSQDLGVFQETQYF.

Only one count was recorded for this clone. V usage is TRBV6-5 and J usage is TRBJ2-3; 7 bases match TRBD2. V was clipped by 5 bases and J by 1 base; unmatched bases: 6. The germline gives CDR1 MNHEY, CDR2 SVGAGI. The CDR3 runs 15 residues. CDR3 loop: CASSKVAGGTDTQYF. CDR3 sequence (DNA): TGTGCCAGCAGTAAGGTGGCGGGGGGCACAGATACGCAGTATTTT.